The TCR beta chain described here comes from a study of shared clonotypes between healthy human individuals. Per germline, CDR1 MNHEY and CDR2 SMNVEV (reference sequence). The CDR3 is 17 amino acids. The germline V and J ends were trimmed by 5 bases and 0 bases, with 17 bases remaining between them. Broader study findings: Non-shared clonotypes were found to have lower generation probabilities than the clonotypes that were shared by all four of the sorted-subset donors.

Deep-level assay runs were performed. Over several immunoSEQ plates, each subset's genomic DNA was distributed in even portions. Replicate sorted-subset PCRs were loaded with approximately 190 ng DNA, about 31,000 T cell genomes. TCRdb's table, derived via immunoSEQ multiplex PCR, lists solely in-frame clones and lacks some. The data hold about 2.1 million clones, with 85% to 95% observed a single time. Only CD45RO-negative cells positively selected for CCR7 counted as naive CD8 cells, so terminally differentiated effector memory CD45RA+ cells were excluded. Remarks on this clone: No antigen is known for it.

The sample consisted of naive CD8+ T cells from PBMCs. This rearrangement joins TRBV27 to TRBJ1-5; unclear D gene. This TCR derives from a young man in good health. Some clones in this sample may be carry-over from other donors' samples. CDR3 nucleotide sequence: TGTGCCAGCAGTCCGGCCCCAGCCCTTTATAGCAATCAGCCCCAGCATTTT. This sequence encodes CASSPAPALYSNQPQHF.